This TCR beta chain was recovered during a study of T-cell reconstitution after alpha-beta-depleted transplantation in children. General study points: At the one-year point after transplant, T-cell counts and TCRbeta diversity were found to come mostly from T cells that had been newly produced. About two months after transplant, alpha-beta T cells reportedly came from several hundred expanded graft clones. Surviving recipient T cells and thymic progenitors produced the high day-60 TCRbeta diversity seen in some patients.

Unique molecular identifiers were incorporated when the TCRbeta library was constructed. From the PCR reads, TCRdb called clonotypes with MiXCR, one entry per CDR3 protein. The profile shows around 600,000 distinct CDR3 sequences, more than 20% of them singletons. On this clonotype: Its antigen is undetermined.

Trimming left V 6 bases short and J 6 bases short, with 11 bases between. The CDR3 length is 12 residues. This sequence joins TRBV12-3 or TRBV12-4 and TRBJ1-1, with D maybe TRBD1 (5 bases). This receptor was identified in a boy younger than two who had a stem cell transplant for acute myeloid leukemia, so the T cells may come from the graft donor. The sample was PBMCs, mostly from graft donor cells, taken 360 days after TCRalphabeta/CD19-depleted stem cell transplant. CDR3 region: CASSSGLSEAFF. Here the CDR3 DNA reads TGTGCCAGCAGCTCAGGGCTATCTGAAGCTTTCTTT.